Listed below are T cell receptor beta chains from one sample, sequenced in a study of T cells in Graves' hyperthyroidism and ophthalmopathy. MiXCR was run by TCRdb on the multiplex PCR reads, yielding one entry per CDR3 protein. Of 300,000 to 450,000 distinct CDR3 sequences listed, approximately 15% are singletons. The specimen was blood. These TCRs come from a woman aged 55-75 years with Graves' hyperthyroidism. The CDR3 runs from the conserved cysteine through the conserved F or W. D genes are given only for firm matches. Clone size is stated in some rows and not others, as once, few, many or a class when expanded.

clone size: few
D gene: NA
J gene: TRBJ2-2
V gene: TRBV6-1
CDR3 protein: CASTTTGELFF
CDR3 DNA: TGTGCCAGCACCACTACCGGGGAGCTGTTTTTT

clone size: many
D gene: NA
J gene: TRBJ2-1
V gene: TRBV6-1
CDR3 protein: CASSYGGDNEQFF
CDR3 DNA: TGTGCCAGCAGTTACGGGGGTGACAATGAGCAGTTCTTC

clone size: many
D gene: NA
J gene: TRBJ2-3
V gene: TRBV5-8
CDR3 protein: CASRQQTDTQYF
CDR3 DNA: TGTGCCAGCAGACAACAGACAGATACGCAGTATTTT

clone size: many
D gene: NA
J gene: TRBJ1-1
V gene: TRBV3-1
CDR3 protein: CASSPLTRDTEAFF
CDR3 DNA: TGTGCCAGCAGCCCCCTCACAAGGGACACTGAAGCTTTCTTT

clone size: many
D gene: NA
J gene: TRBJ2-5
V gene: TRBV12-3/TRBV12-4
CDR3 protein: CASSLGMRETQYF
CDR3 DNA: TGTGCCAGCAGTTTGGGTATGAGGGAGACCCAGTACTTC

clone size: many
D gene: NA
J gene: TRBJ2-1
V gene: TRBV28
CDR3 protein: CATSGTEQFF
CDR3 DNA: TGTGCCACCAGTGGGACTGAGCAGTTCTTC

clone size: many
D gene: NA
J gene: TRBJ1-1
V gene: TRBV7-6
CDR3 protein: CASSQGPLITMNTEAFF
CDR3 DNA: TGTGCCAGCAGCCAAGGGCCCCTTATTACTATGAACACTGAAGCTTTCTTT

clone size: few
D gene: TRBD2
J gene: TRBJ2-3
V gene: TRBV9
CDR3 protein: CASSARPGRMGLAGADTQYF
CDR3 DNA: TGTGCCAGCAGCGCCAGGCCGGGGAGGATGGGACTAGCGGGAGCCGATACGCAGTATTTT

clone size: many
D gene: NA
J gene: TRBJ1-2
V gene: TRBV28
CDR3 protein: CASSFPLRGPSGYTF
CDR3 DNA: TGTGCCAGCAGTTTCCCGTTACGGGGCCCGTCCGGCTACACCTTC

clone size: few
D gene: TRBD1
J gene: TRBJ2-7
V gene: TRBV6-2/TRBV6-3
CDR3 protein: CASIPTGGFYEQYF
CDR3 DNA: TGTGCCAGCATCCCGACAGGGGGCTTCTACGAGCAGTACTTC

clone size: NA
D gene: NA
J gene: TRBJ1-6
V gene: TRBV11-2
CDR3 protein: CASGGDSPLHF
CDR3 DNA: TGTGCCAGCGGGGGCGATTCACCCCTCCACTTT

clone size: NA
D gene: NA
J gene: TRBJ2-2
V gene: TRBV20-1
CDR3 protein: CSAATRGNTGELFF
CDR3 DNA: TGCAGTGCCGCGACTAGGGGGAACACCGGGGAGCTGTTTTTT

clone size: NA
D gene: NA
J gene: TRBJ2-5
V gene: TRBV18
CDR3 protein: CASSPRDRETQYF
CDR3 DNA: TGTGCCAGCTCACCTAGGGATCGGGAGACCCAGTACTTC

clone size: many
D gene: NA
J gene: TRBJ2-2
V gene: TRBV28
CDR3 protein: CASSPRTPRDGELFF
CDR3 DNA: TGTGCCAGCAGCCCAAGGACTCCCCGGGACGGGGAGCTGTTTTTT

clone size: many
D gene: NA
J gene: TRBJ2-1
V gene: TRBV7-9
CDR3 protein: CASSSSGFNEQFF
CDR3 DNA: TGTGCCAGCAGCTCTTCGGGGTTCAATGAGCAGTTCTTC

clone size: many
D gene: NA
J gene: TRBJ1-5
V gene: TRBV6-1
CDR3 protein: CASSGGPLSNQPQHF
CDR3 DNA: TGTGCCAGCAGTGGGGGACCCCTATCCAATCAGCCCCAGCATTTT

clone size: many
D gene: TRBD2
J gene: TRBJ2-3
V gene: TRBV11-2
CDR3 protein: CASSFSGSDTQYF
CDR3 DNA: TGTGCCAGCAGCTTTAGCGGGTCAGATACGCAGTATTTT

clone size: few
D gene: NA
J gene: TRBJ2-2
V gene: TRBV6-1
CDR3 protein: CASARGGGELFF
CDR3 DNA: TGTGCCAGCGCGAGGGGTGGCGGGGAGCTGTTTTTT

clone size: NA
D gene: NA
J gene: TRBJ1-5
V gene: TRBV19
CDR3 protein: CASSIVPVLGQPQHF
CDR3 DNA: TGTGCCAGTAGTATAGTTCCCGTCTTGGGTCAGCCCCAGCATTTT

clone size: many
D gene: TRBD1
J gene: TRBJ1-1
V gene: TRBV5-1
CDR3 protein: CASSRIDRDTEAFF
CDR3 DNA: TGCGCCAGCAGCCGTATTGACAGGGACACTGAAGCTTTCTTT

clone size: many
D gene: NA
J gene: TRBJ2-1
V gene: TRBV29-1
CDR3 protein: CSVCSDPYNEQFF
CDR3 DNA: TGCAGCGTTTGTTCCGACCCCTACAATGAGCAGTTCTTC

clone size: few
D gene: NA
J gene: TRBJ2-3
V gene: TRBV5-1
CDR3 protein: CASSLEDLYTQYF
CDR3 DNA: TGCGCCAGCAGCTTGGAGGATTTATATACGCAGTATTTT

clone size: many
D gene: NA
J gene: TRBJ1-2
V gene: TRBV7-9
CDR3 protein: CASSLARDYGYTF
CDR3 DNA: TGTGCCAGCAGCTTAGCGCGTGACTATGGCTACACCTTC

clone size: few
D gene: NA
J gene: TRBJ2-1
V gene: TRBV12-5
CDR3 protein: CASGLQGGNEQFF
CDR3 DNA: TGTGCTAGTGGACTCCAGGGGGGGAATGAGCAGTTCTTC

clone size: few
D gene: TRBD2
J gene: TRBJ2-7
V gene: TRBV13
CDR3 protein: CASSSRLAGGSNYEQYF
CDR3 DNA: TGTGCCAGCAGCTCCAGACTAGCGGGAGGGTCTAACTACGAGCAGTACTTC

clone size: many
D gene: NA
J gene: TRBJ2-7
V gene: TRBV20-1
CDR3 protein: CSASGRGPSYEQYF
CDR3 DNA: TGCAGTGCTAGCGGCCGGGGACCTTCCTACGAGCAGTACTTC

clone size: many
D gene: NA
J gene: TRBJ2-4
V gene: TRBV28
CDR3 protein: CATLGGVPKNIQYF
CDR3 DNA: TGTGCCACCCTAGGAGGGGTTCCCAAAAACATTCAGTACTTC

clone size: few
D gene: TRBD2
J gene: TRBJ2-4
V gene: TRBV19
CDR3 protein: CASSIGAGALDIQYF
CDR3 DNA: TGTGCCAGTAGTATCGGAGCGGGAGCGTTGGACATTCAGTACTTC